This T cell receptor (beta chain) was captured by sequencing in a study of T cell changes during pregnancy in multiple sclerosis. This CDR3 contains 14 residues. V was pared by 0 bases and J by 2 bases, with 9 bases between. CDR1 SGDLS and CDR2 YYNGEE come from the germline V gene. The data were produced by immunoSEQ multiplex PCR, yet TCRdb's version contains in-frame clones alone and is incomplete. The sample includes over 45,000 clones, approximately 90% of them seen just once. Sequences were derived from CD4+ T cells from peripheral blood mononuclear cells, sampled in the first trimester of pregnancy. The V call is TRBV9, the J call TRBJ2-7; possibly TRBD2 for D (5 bases). This TCR came from a female donor with multiple sclerosis, enrolled in a pregnancy study. This CDR3 is CASSVGEGAYEQYF. CDR3 in DNA: TGTGCCAGCAGCGTAGGAGAGGGAGCCTACGAGCAGTACTTC.